These 20 T cell receptor beta chains came from one sample sequenced in a study of beta chain features in type 1 diabetes. Every isolated RNA sample was fully reverse transcribed, so sequencing captured expressed TCRB transcripts. The repertoire was sequenced with immunoSEQ multiplex PCR; TCRdb's copy has only in-frame clones and lacks some. This table holds some 270,000 clones, less than 15% found once. The sample consisted of naive CD4+ T cells from blood. Every receptor here comes from a woman aged 35 to 49 in good health.

This clone was recorded many times. This chain uses TRBV11-2 with TRBJ1-2, with D perhaps matching TRBD1 (6 bases). Germline CDR1 SGHAT, CDR2 FQNNGV. There are 16 residues in the CDR3. V was cut by 1 base and J by 2 bases, with 14 bases left in between. The CDR3 spells CASSLAFRTANYGYTF. As DNA, the CDR3 is TGTGCCAGCAGCTTAGCTTTCCGGACAGCAAACTATGGCTACACCTTC.

The chain couples TRBV6-5 to TRBJ2-2, with TRBD2 matching 12 bases. Per germline, CDR1 MNHEY and CDR2 SVGAGI. The trim removed 4 bases at V and 3 bases at J, leaving 3 bases unmatched. The CDR3 runs to 16 residues. CDR3 sequence reads: CASSFLAGGYTGELFF. Written as DNA, the CDR3 is TGTGCCAGCAGTTTCCTAGCGGGGGGGTACACCGGGGAGCTGTTTTTT.

This CDR3 reads CASSQPDREGYTF. DNA of the CDR3: TGCGCCAGCAGCCAACCGGACAGGGAAGGCTACACCTTC. V usage is TRBV4-1 and J usage is TRBJ1-2; 8 positions agree with TRBD1. The V segment lost 2 bases and the J segment 8 bases; nucleotides outside the gene matches: 4. The germline V gene has CDR1 MGHRA and CDR2 YSYEKL. This CDR3 region has 13 residues.

This rearrangement joins TRBV7-2 to TRBJ1-3; maybe TRBD1 (6 bases). Germline assignment: CDR1 SGHTA and CDR2 FQGNSA. Trimming took 5 bases from V and 4 from J, leaving 12 bases between them. This CDR3 has 14 residues. The DNA of the CDR3 is TGTGCCAGCAGCACCGGGACATTAGGAAACACCATATATTTT. Its translation is CASSTGTLGNTIYF. Complete variable domain (other parts from reference TRBV7-2 and TRBJ1-3): GAGVSQSPSNKVTEKGKDVELRCDPISGHTALYWYRQSLGQGLEFLIYFQGNSAPDKSGLPSDRFSAERTGGSVSTLTIQRTQQEDSAVYLCASSTGTLGNTIYFGEGSWLTVV.

This clone was recorded a few times. The chain is built from TRBV6-6 and TRBJ1-1; the match to TRBD1 covers 7 bases. CDR3 length: 14 residues. The ends lost 4 bases at V and 0 bases at J; junction bases unmatched: 2. CDR1 and CDR2 (germline): MNHNY, SVGAGI (reference sequence). CDR3 residues: CASSWDSLNTEAFF. CDR3 sequence (DNA): TGTGCCAGCAGTTGGGACAGCTTGAACACTGAAGCTTTCTTT.

This clone was seen a handful of times. This chain uses TRBV6-6 with TRBJ1-2, with 7 bases aligning to TRBD1. Trimming took 6 bases from V and 4 from J; bases not matched to a gene: 14. CDR3 length: 16 residues. Germline CDR1 MNHNY, CDR2 SVGAGI (reference sequence). DNA for the CDR3: TGTGCCAGCAGCTATTCCGGGACAGAAGGCCGCTATGGCTACACCTTC. Translated, it gives CASSYSGTEGRYGYTF.

The chain uses TRBV9 and TRBJ1-1, with D possibly TRBD1 on 5 matching bases. CDR1 SGDLS and CDR2 YYNGEE come from the germline V gene. Trimming left V 0 bases short and J 0 bases short, with 9 bases between. The CDR3 length is 15 residues. CDR3 sequence (DNA): TGTGCCAGCAGCGTAGGGCCGACAGTGAACACTGAAGCTTTCTTT. This translates into CASSVGPTVNTEAFF.

This clone was observed a handful of times. V gene TRBV20-1 combines with J gene TRBJ2-3; D unresolved. Germline V gene lookup returns CDR1 DFQATT and CDR2 SNEGSKA (reference sequence). This CDR3 has 11 residues. CDR3 DNA: TGCAGCTCCCGGGTGGGAGATACGCAGTATTTT. It translates to CSSRVGDTQYF.

This clone was seen a few times. This chain joins TRBV5-6 and TRBJ1-2, with unresolved D. The CDR3 extends over 11 amino acids. Trimming removed 3 bases at V and 8 bases at J, with 8 bases between. Germline CDR1 reads SGHDT; CDR2 reads YYEEEE. This chain's CDR3 is CASSWEYGYTF. The CDR3 DNA reads as TGTGCCAGCAGCTGGGAGTACGGCTACACCTTC.

This clone was seen more than once but under ten times. V usage is TRBV9 and J usage is TRBJ2-7; the match to TRBD1 covers 8 bases. CDR3 length: 15 amino acids. The V gene end was trimmed by 4 bases and the J gene end by 4 bases; junction bases not matched to a gene: 10. The germline V gene has CDR1 SGDLS and CDR2 YYNGEE. The CDR3 sequence is CASSPGGQGGYEQYF. The CDR3 DNA reads TGTGCCAGCAGCCCCGGCGGACAGGGTGGGTACGAGCAGTACTTC.

The rearrangement links TRBV6-5 to TRBJ2-7; maybe TRBD2 (6 bases). Germline assignment: CDR1 MNHEY and CDR2 SVGAGI. This CDR3 has 13 residues. The V end lost 7 bases, the J end lost 1 base, and 11 bases lay between the germline ends. The DNA of the CDR3 is TGTGCCAGCAATGGAGGGAAATCCTACGAGCAGTACTTC. Translation gives CASNGGKSYEQYF.

V usage is TRBV5-1 and J usage is TRBJ2-5; 7 bases align to TRBD1. The CDR3 is made up of 15 amino acids. The germline V gene has CDR1 SGHRS and CDR2 YFSETQ. V shed 2 bases, J shed 7 bases, and the junction held 11 bases outside the gene matches. The CDR3 DNA sequence: TGCGCCAGCAGCTTCACAGGGGTGTTTGGTGGGACCCAGTACTTC. Translated, it gives CASSFTGVFGGTQYF.

This clone was detected a few times. The chain recombines TRBV7-2 with TRBJ1-5, with D possibly being TRBD1 (6 bases). The ends were cut back, 5 bases at V and 2 bases at J, with 16 bases in the middle. The V gene's germline CDR1 is SGHTA and CDR2 FQGNSA. The CDR3 runs 16 residues. DNA of the CDR3: TGTGCCAGCAGCCAGCCGGCAGGGGAAGGCAATCAGCCCCAGCATTTT. The encoded protein is CASSQPAGEGNQPQHF.

There are a few counts of this clone. V usage is TRBV5-1 and J usage is TRBJ2-5; tentative D call: TRBD2 (5 bases). V shed 6 bases and J shed 4 bases, with 10 bases lying between them. Germline values: CDR1 SGHRS, CDR2 YFSETQ. The CDR3 consists of 12 residues. The CDR3 bases are TGCGCCAGCATCGGGGAGTCAGAGACCCAGTACTTC. Its protein is CASIGESETQYF.

The sample holds a few counts of this clone. This chain connects TRBV18 to TRBJ2-3; 13 positions match TRBD2. CDR3 length: 18 residues. Trimming cost V 2 bases and J 2 bases; bases outside gene matches: 7. Germline lookup yields CDR1 KGHSH and CDR2 LQKENI. The CDR3 DNA is TGTGCCAGCTCACCATTAGTCGGGACTAGCGGGACCACAGATACGCAGTATTTT. Its translation is CASSPLVGTSGTTDTQYF.

This chain connects TRBV5-4 to TRBJ2-3, with D perhaps TRBD2 (6 bases). CDR1 and CDR2 from the germline V gene are SGHNT and YYREEE (reference sequence). This CDR3 is built from 15 residues. Trimming left V 0 bases short and J 5 bases short, with 13 bases between. CDR3 residues: CASSLVGRGGDTQYF. The CDR3 DNA sequence: TGTGCCAGCAGCTTGGTAGGTCGGGGAGGAGATACGCAGTATTTT. The whole variable domain, remainder taken from reference TRBV5-4 and TRBJ2-3, is ETGVTQSPTHLIKTRGQQVTLRCSSQSGHNTVSWYQQALGQGPQFIFQYYREEENGRGNFPPRFSGLQFPNYSSELNVNALELDDSALYLCASSLVGRGGDTQYFGPGTRLTVL.

This clone was found a few times. Distinct nucleotide sequences in the sample also encode this CDR3. The genes are TRBV7-6 and TRBJ2-1; D is possibly TRBD1 (6 bases). Germline-derived CDR1 and CDR2 are SGHVS and FNYEAQ. Trimming shortened V by 5 bases and J by 9 bases, and 11 bases separated the two germline ends. The CDR3 covers 12 residues. CDR3 region: CASSLSGAEQFF. CDR3 nucleotide sequence: TGTGCCAGCAGCCTATCAGGGGCTGAGCAGTTCTTC.

The V and J genes are TRBV2 and TRBJ2-3, with no clear D. CDR1 is SNHLY, CDR2 FYNNEI, per germline. The CDR3 runs 12 residues. Trimming stripped 11 bases from V and 2 bases from J, with 11 bases between. As DNA, the CDR3 is TGTGCCGCGGCGGAGATCACAGATACGCAGTATTTT. Its protein product is CAAAEITDTQYF.

This rearrangement joins TRBV11-3 to TRBJ1-3; D is ambiguous. V lost 4 bases and J lost 2, with 15 bases in between. CDR1 SGHNT and CDR2 YENEEA come from the germline V gene. This CDR3 is 16 amino acids long. The CDR3 sequence is CASSSIRMRAGNTIYF. The DNA of the CDR3 is TGTGCCAGCAGCTCCATCCGGATGCGGGCTGGAAACACCATATATTTT.

CDR3 loop: CASSLAGDFRHYGYTF. The DNA for the CDR3 is TGTGCCAGCAGCTTAGCGGGGGACTTTAGGCACTATGGCTACACCTTC. The chain uses TRBV7-6 and TRBJ1-2; D is perhaps TRBD1 (5 bases). Per germline, CDR1 SGHVS and CDR2 FNYEAQ. CDR3 length equals 16 residues. Trimming took 0 bases from V and 3 from J, leaving 14 bases between them. The full variable domain, its missing parts supplied by reference TRBV7-6 and TRBJ1-2, is GAGVSQSPRYKVTKRGQDVALRCDPISGHVSLYWYRQALGQGPEFLTYFNYEAQQDKSGLPNDRFSAERPEGSISTLTIQRTEQRDSAMYRCASSLAGDFRHYGYTFGSGTRLTVV.